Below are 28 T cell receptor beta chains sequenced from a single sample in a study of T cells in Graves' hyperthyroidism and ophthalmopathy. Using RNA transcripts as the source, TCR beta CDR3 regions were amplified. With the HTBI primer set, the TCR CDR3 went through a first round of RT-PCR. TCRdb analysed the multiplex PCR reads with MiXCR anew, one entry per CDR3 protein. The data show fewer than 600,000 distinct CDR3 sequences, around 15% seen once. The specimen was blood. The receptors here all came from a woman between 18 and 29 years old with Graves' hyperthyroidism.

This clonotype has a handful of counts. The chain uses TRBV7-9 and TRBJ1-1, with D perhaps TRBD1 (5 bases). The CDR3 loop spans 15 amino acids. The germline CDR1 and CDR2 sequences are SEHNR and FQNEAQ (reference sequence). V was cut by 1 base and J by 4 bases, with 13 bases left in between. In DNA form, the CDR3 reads TGTGCCAGCAGCTTAGAAGGCCTTGGGGGCACTGAAGCTTTCTTT. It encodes CASSLEGLGGTEAFF.

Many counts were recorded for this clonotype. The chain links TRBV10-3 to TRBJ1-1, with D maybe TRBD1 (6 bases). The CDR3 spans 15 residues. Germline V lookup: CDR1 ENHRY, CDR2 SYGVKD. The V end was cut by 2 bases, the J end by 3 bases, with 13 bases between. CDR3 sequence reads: CAISEPRGGDTEAFF. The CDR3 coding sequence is TGTGCCATCAGTGAGCCGAGGGGGGGTGACACTGAAGCTTTCTTT.

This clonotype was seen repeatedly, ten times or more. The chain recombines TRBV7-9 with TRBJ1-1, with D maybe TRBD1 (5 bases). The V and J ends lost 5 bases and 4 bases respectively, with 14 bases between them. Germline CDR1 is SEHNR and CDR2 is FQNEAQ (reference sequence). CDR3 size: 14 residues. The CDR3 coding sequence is TGTGCCAGCAGCCAACAGACAGCACTCACTGAAGCTTTCTTT. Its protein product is CASSQQTALTEAFF.

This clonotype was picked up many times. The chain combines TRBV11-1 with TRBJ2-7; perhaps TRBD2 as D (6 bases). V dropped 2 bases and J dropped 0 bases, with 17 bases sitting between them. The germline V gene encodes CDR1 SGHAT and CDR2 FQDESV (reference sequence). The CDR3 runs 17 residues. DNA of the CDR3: TGTGCCAGCAGCTTATCAGCAATAGCGGCTAGCTCCTACGAGCAGTACTTC. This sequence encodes CASSLSAIAASSYEQYF.

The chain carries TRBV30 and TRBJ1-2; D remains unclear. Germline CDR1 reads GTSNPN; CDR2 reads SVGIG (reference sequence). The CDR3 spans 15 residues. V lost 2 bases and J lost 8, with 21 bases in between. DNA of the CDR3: TGTGCCTGGAGTTTGGGAGGAGCTGGCGGGGAAGGCTACACCTTC. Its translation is CAWSLGGAGGEGYTF.

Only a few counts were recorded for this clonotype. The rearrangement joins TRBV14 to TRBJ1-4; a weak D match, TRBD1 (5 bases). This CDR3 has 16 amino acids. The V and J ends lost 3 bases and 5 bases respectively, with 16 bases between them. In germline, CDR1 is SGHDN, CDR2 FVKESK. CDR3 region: CASSQARQRGNEKLFF. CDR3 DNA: TGTGCCAGCAGCCAGGCGCGACAGCGAGGGAATGAAAAACTGTTTTTT.

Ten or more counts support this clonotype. The CDR3 sequence is CASRSRGGESNQPQHF. CDR3 nucleotides: TGTGCCAGCAGGTCAAGAGGGGGCGAGAGCAATCAGCCCCAGCATTTT. This chain connects TRBV6-1 to TRBJ1-5, with 7 bases fitting TRBD1. This CDR3 region has 16 residues. CDR1 is MNHNS and CDR2 is SASEGT in the germline V gene. The V gene end was trimmed by 6 bases and the J gene end by 1 base; junction bases not matched to a gene: 9.

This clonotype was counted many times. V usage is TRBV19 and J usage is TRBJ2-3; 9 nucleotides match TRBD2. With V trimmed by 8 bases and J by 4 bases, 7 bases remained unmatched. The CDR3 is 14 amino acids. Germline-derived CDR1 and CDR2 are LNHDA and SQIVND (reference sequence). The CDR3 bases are TGTGCCAGTGAGGTTAGCGGGGGAGCAGATACGCAGTATTTT. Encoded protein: CASEVSGGADTQYF.

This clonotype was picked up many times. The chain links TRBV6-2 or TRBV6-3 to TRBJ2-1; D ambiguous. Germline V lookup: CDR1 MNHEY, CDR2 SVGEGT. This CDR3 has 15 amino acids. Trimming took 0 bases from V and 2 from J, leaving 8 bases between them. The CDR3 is CASSYSSSTYNEQFF. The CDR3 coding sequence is TGTGCCAGCAGTTACTCTAGCTCCACCTACAATGAGCAGTTCTTC.

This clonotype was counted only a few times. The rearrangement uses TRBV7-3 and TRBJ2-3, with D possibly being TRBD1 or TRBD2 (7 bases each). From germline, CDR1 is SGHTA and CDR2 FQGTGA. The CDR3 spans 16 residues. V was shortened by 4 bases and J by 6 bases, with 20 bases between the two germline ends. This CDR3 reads CASSSGGDRLADTQYF. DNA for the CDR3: TGTGCCAGCAGCTCAGGGGGGGACCGGCTAGCCGATACGCAGTATTTT.

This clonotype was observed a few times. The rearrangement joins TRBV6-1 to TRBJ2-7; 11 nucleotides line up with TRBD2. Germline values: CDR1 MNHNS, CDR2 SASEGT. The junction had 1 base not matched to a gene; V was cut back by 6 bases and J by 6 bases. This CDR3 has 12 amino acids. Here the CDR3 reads CASRGLAVEQYV. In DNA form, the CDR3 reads TGTGCCAGCAGGGGACTAGCGGTCGAGCAGTACGTC.

CDR3 region: CASSIGGDLLNTGELFF. CDR3 nucleotides: TGTGCCAGTAGTATAGGTGGGGACTTACTGAACACCGGGGAGCTGTTTTTT. The chain joins TRBV19 to TRBJ2-2; a possible D gene is TRBD2 (6 bases). Germline values: CDR1 LNHDA, CDR2 SQIVND (reference sequence). The CDR3 is made up of 17 amino acids. Trimming cost V 1 base and J 1 base, with 13 bases left between them.

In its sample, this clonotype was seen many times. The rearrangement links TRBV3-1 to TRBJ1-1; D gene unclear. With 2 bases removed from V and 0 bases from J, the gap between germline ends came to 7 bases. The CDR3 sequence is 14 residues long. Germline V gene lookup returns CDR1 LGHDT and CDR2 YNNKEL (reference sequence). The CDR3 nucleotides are TGTGCCAGCAGCCAAAATAGAATGAACACTGAAGCTTTCTTT. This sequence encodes CASSQNRMNTEAFF.

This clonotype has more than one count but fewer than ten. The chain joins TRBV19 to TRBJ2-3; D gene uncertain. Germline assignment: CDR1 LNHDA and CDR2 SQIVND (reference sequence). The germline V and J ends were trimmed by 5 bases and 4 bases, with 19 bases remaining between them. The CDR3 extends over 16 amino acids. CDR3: CASSPHKRPVSDTQYF. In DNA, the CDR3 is TGTGCCAGTAGTCCCCATAAGCGTCCAGTATCAGATACGCAGTATTTT.

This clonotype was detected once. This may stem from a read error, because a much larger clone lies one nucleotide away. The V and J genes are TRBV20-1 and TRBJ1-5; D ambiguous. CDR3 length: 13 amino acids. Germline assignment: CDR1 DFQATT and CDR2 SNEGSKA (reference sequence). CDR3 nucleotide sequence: TGCAGTGCTAGAGATCAGCTTAATCAGCCCCAGCGTTTT. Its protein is CSARDQLNQPQRF.

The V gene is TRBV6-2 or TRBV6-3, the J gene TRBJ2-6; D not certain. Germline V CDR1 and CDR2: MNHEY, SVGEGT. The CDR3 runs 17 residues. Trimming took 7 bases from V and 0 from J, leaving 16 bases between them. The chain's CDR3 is CASTIGRVSSGANVLTF. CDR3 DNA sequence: TGTGCCAGCACCATAGGACGGGTCAGCTCTGGGGCCAACGTCCTGACTTTC.

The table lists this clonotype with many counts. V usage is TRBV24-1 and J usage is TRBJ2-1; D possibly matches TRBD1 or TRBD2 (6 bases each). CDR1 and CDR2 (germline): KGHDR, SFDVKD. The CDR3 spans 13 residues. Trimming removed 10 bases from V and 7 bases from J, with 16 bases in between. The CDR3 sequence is CATSGGGLNEQFF. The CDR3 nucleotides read TGTGCCACAAGCGGAGGGGGGTTAAATGAGCAGTTCTTC.

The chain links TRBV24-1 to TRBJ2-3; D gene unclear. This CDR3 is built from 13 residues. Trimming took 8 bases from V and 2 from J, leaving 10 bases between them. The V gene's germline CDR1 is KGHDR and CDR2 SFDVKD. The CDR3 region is CATTGSLTDTQYF. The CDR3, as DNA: TGTGCCACCACGGGTAGCCTCACAGATACGCAGTATTTT.

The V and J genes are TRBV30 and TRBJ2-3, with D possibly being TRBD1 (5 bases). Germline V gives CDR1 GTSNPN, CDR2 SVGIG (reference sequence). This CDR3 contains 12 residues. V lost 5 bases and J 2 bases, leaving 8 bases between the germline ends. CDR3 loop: CAWDSLTDTQYF. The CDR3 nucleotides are TGTGCCTGGGACAGCCTCACAGATACGCAGTATTTT.

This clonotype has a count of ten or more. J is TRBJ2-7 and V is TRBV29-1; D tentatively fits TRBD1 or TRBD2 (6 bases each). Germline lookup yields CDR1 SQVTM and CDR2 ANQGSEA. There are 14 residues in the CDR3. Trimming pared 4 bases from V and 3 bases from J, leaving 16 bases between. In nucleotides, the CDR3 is TGCAGCGTTGGGCGGGATACAGGGAGCTACGAGCAGTACTTC. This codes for CSVGRDTGSYEQYF.

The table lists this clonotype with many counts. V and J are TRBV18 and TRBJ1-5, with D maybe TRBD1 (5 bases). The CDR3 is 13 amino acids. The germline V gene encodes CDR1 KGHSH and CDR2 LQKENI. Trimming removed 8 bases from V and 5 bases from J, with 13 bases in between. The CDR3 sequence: CASAQGEDQPQHF. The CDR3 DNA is TGTGCCAGCGCCCAGGGCGAAGATCAGCCCCAGCATTTT.

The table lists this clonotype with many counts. Written as DNA, the CDR3 is TGTGCCAGCAGCTTTTCCCCCCAGCCCCAGCATTTT. Translating gives CASSFSPQPQHF. The chain recombines TRBV5-8 with TRBJ1-5, with unresolved D. CDR3 length: 12 amino acids. Germline V gene sequence: CDR1 SGHTS, CDR2 YDEGEE. V shed 2 bases and J shed 7 bases, with 7 bases lying between them. Variable domain in full (rest from reference TRBV5-8 and TRBJ1-5): EAGVTQSPTHLIKTRGQQATLRCSPISGHTSVYWYQQALGLGLQFLLWYDEGEERNRGNFPPRFSGRQFPNYSSELNVNALELEDSALYLCASSFSPQPQHFGDGTRLSIL.

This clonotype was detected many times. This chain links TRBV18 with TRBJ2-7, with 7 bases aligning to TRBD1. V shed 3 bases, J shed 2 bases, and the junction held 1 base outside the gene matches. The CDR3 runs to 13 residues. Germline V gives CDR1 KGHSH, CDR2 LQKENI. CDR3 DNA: TGTGCCAGCTCACCGGGGACAGCCTACGAGCAGTACTTC. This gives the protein CASSPGTAYEQYF.

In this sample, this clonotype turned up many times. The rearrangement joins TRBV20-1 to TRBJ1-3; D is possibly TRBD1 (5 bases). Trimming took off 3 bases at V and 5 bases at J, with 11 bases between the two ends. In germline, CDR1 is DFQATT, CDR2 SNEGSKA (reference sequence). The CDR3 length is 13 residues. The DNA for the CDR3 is TGCAGTGCTAGCCCGGGACCAAGAAACACCATATATTTT. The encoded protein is CSASPGPRNTIYF.

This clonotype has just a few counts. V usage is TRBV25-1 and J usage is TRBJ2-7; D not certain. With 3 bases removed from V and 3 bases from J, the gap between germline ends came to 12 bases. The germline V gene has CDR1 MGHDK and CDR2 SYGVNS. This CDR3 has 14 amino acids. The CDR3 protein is CASSETRSLYEQYF. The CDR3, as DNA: TGTGCCAGCAGTGAGACCAGAAGCCTCTACGAGCAGTACTTC.

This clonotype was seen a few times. The CDR3 here is CASSQDRVGGPTDTQYF. For the CDR3, the DNA is TGCGCCAGCAGCCAAGATCGCGTGGGAGGGCCCACAGATACGCAGTATTTT. This chain joins TRBV4-1 and TRBJ2-3; 7 bases are shared with TRBD2. The CDR3 contains 17 residues. The junction had 8 bases not matched to a gene; V was cut back by 0 bases and J by 2 bases. CDR1 and CDR2 from the germline V gene are MGHRA and YSYEKL.

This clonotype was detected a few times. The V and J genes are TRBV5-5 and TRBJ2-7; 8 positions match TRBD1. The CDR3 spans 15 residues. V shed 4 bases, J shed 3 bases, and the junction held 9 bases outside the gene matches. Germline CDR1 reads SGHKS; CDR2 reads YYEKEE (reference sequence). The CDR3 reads CASSPSRGQDYEQYF. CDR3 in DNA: TGTGCCAGCAGCCCGTCTCGGGGACAGGACTACGAGCAGTACTTC.

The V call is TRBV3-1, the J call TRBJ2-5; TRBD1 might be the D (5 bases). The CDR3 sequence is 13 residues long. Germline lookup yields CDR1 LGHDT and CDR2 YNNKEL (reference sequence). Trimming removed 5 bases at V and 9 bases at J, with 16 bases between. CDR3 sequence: CASSSRVEMAQYF. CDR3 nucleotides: TGTGCCAGCAGCTCCAGGGTTGAAATGGCCCAGTACTTC.